This is a list of T cell receptor beta chains from one sample in a study of blood T cell repertoires in COVID-19. Clones were sequenced by immunoSEQ multiplex PCR, and TCRdb holds only the in-frame ones, with some missing. The sample consists of about 190,000 clones, approximately 84% of them appearing once. The source material was PBMCs or T cells enriched from blood (not recorded which). These receptors came from a woman aged 25 to 45 who had recovered from COVID-19. The conserved cysteine and the conserved F or W are not part of the CDR3 here. Size tells how often a clone was seen (once, few, many) or the class of an expanded clone, and some rows leave it out.

V,size,CDR3
TRBV7-9,NA,ASSLGERRGTSGANVLT
TRBV3-1/TRBV3-2,NA,ASSQDSPFFSGNTIY
TRBV30,NA,AWSVGRGPRNSPLH
TRBV5-1,NA,ASSNIEGDEKLF
TRBV28,NA,ASRDTGDSRNTIY
TRBV2,NA,ASSPGISSQY
TRBV5-8,NA,ASSPGGGQGRPNSYEQY
TRBV28,NA,ASSSNVEGQPQH
TRBV6-5,few,ASSYSYEGGGELF
TRBV29-1,NA,SVGLAGANEQF
TRBV12-5,NA,ASAPYGTDGTQNTEAF
TRBV28,NA,ASIKGGASGNTIY
TRBV6-6,NA,ASSYGQSGNTIY
TRBV30,once,AWSPVDRGRETQY
TRBV14,few,ASSLQRSTEAF
TRBV6-5,NA,ASSISNRAGNTIY
TRBV7-9,NA,ASSLQGALDIQY
TRBV28,NA,ASSLRGKGVNQPQH
TRBV10-1,once,YRQGLGKLF
TRBV15,NA,ATSRDRGQPHYGYT
TRBV28,NA,ASSQWEGAGEKLF
TRBV7-9,NA,ASSPSDQSYEQY
TRBV7-3,once,ASSHIPGQDPGELF
TRBV27,few,ASSSALLQTGELF
TRBV9,NA,ASSTTSGATYEQY
TRBV28,NA,ASISQLSYNEQF
TRBV3-1/TRBV3-2,NA,ASSPHKLAGSANEQF
TRBV28,NA,ASSLGGVMNTEAF
TRBV28,NA,ASRQANRGNGYT
TRBV11-2,NA,ASSTTTGSTEAF
TRBV9,NA,ASSTRTGSHEQF
TRBV27,NA,AIGTSGYNEQF
TRBV28,NA,ASSLLPGQGSDTQY
TRBV28,NA,ASTPLTGGFLNSPLH
TRBV5-1,NA,ASSYGQGRGDTQY
TRBV20-1,NA,SGGSYYEQY
TRBV28,once,ASSSSVPAVPAGAVDTQY
TRBV27,many,ASSPTGNYGYT
TRBV11-2,NA,ASSLEQQGNSPLH
TRBV2,NA,ASSPQGYYGYT
TRBV19,NA,ASTAQGAGANVLT
TRBV9,NA,ASSFRPETSGRYTQY
TRBV4-1,NA,ASSQPGQTTPYEQY
TRBV10-2,NA,ASEGLAGGGNEQF